This is a list of T cell receptor beta chains from one sample in a study of T cells in Graves' hyperthyroidism and ophthalmopathy. TCRdb reprocessed the multiplex PCR reads via MiXCR and lists one record per CDR3 protein. Of roughly 420,000 distinct CDR3 sequences listed, 15% to 19% were seen once; the top ten hold around 14%. The sample consisted of blood. The receptor source for this set is a woman aged 18-29 years with Graves' hyperthyroidism. The CDR3 runs from the conserved cysteine through the conserved F or W. The D gene is left open where the match is weak. The size field is filled for only some rows; it gives once, few, many or a size class.

>TRBJ1-2|TRBD1|once|TRBV3-1
TGTGCCAGCGGCCAAGGGACAGGCTATGGCTACACCTTC
CASGQGTGYGYTF
>TRBJ2-2|-|few|TRBV4-2
TGTGCCAGCAGCCAAGATCTTTGGGCTACCGGGGAGCTGTTTTTT
CASSQDLWATGELFF
>TRBJ1-2|-|many|TRBV5-1
TGCGCCAGCAGGGGCTCCGCTCAATTAATAGGTATCAACTATGGCTACACCTTC
CASRGSAQLIGINYGYTF
>TRBJ2-4|-|-|TRBV10-3
TGTGCCATCAGTGAAGGGGGAGGGGGCCTTTTTACCAAAAACATTCAGTACTTC
CAISEGGGGLFTKNIQYF
>TRBJ2-1|TRBD2|many|TRBV11-3
TGTGCCAGCAGCCGGACTAGCGGGAGGGGGGGTCCGAATGAGCAGTTCTTC
CASSRTSGRGGPNEQFF
>TRBJ2-1|TRBD2|-|TRBV7-8
TGTGCCAGCAGCTTAGGGGGAGGGCCGGGGCAGTTCTTC
CASSLGGGPGQFF
>TRBJ2-7|TRBD2|many|TRBV10-3
TGTGCCATCAGTGGAACGGGGGGTGACGAGCAGTACTTC
CAISGTGGDEQYF
>TRBJ2-5|-|-|TRBV5-1
TGCGCCAGCAGCCCAGTCGCGGGGCGATCCCAAGAGACCCAGTACTTC
CASSPVAGRSQETQYF
>TRBJ2-3|TRBD1|-|TRBV7-9
TGTGCCAGCAGACAAGGGACAGGCTACCAAAAGCTCAGCACAGATACGCAGTATTTT
CASRQGTGYQKLSTDTQYF
>TRBJ2-1|-|many|TRBV10-3
TGTGCCATCAGTGAGTCGTTGGAACAGGGGAGGAATGAGCAGTTCTTC
CAISESLEQGRNEQFF
>TRBJ1-3|TRBD1|-|TRBV20-1
TGCAGTGCTAGAGAGCAGGGACAGGGGTGGGGAAACACCATATATTTT
CSAREQGQGWGNTIYF
>TRBJ1-1|-|many|TRBV27
TGTGCCAGCAAAACGGACAGAGTGAACACTGAAGCTTTCTTT
CASKTDRVNTEAFF
>TRBJ2-5|TRBD2|many|TRBV20-1
TGCAGTGCTAGAGACCCGACTAGCGGGGGGATCTACCAAGAGACCCAGTACTTC
CSARDPTSGGIYQETQYF
>TRBJ1-1|-|many|TRBV3-1
TGTGCCAGCAGCCCAGTTACTGGAGGAAAAACTGAAGCTTTCTTT
CASSPVTGGKTEAFF
>TRBJ2-1|TRBD2|few|TRBV18
TGTGCCAGCTCACCACCGGGACTAGCGGGAGAGTACAATGAGCAGTTCTTC
CASSPPGLAGEYNEQFF
>TRBJ1-2|-|few|TRBV7-2
TGTGCCAGCAGCTTAGGGCCAGGCCTATACTATGGCTACACCTTC
CASSLGPGLYYGYTF
>TRBJ1-4|TRBD1|few|TRBV15
TGTGCCACCAGCAGAGATATGGGGACAGGGGGTGAAAAACTGTTTTTT
CATSRDMGTGGEKLFF
>TRBJ2-1|TRBD2|many|TRBV7-8
TGTGCCAGCAGCTTTAATTGGGCGGGGGGATACAATGAGCAGTTCTTC
CASSFNWAGGYNEQFF
>TRBJ2-1|-|few|TRBV19
TGTGCCAGTAGTACTCGGGACTTCCCGTACAATGAGCAGTTCTTC
CASSTRDFPYNEQFF
>TRBJ1-5|-|few|TRBV6-1
TGTGCCAGCAGGGCGACAGGTCCCAATCAGCCCCAGCATTTT
CASRATGPNQPQHF
>TRBJ1-1|-|-|TRBV29-1
TGCAGGGGAGGGGGGACCACTGAAGCTTTCTTT
CRGGGTTEAFF
>TRBJ2-5|TRBD1|few|TRBV13
TGTGCCAGCAGCTCAGAAAACTCGAGTGACAGGGAAGGACGAGAGACCCAGTACTTC
CASSSENSSDREGRETQYF
>TRBJ2-3|-|many|TRBV20-1
TGCAGTGCTACCGTGTTATCCACAGATACGCAGTATTTT
CSATVLSTDTQYF
>TRBJ2-7|-|-|TRBV20-1
TGCAGTGCTAGAGATGGGCAGGGTAGCGCCTACGAGCAGTACTTC
CSARDGQGSAYEQYF
>TRBJ2-7|TRBD1|many|TRBV3-1
TGTGCCAGCAGCCAAGGCGATGTTGGACAGGGCTACGAGCAGTACTTC
CASSQGDVGQGYEQYF
>TRBJ1-2|-|few|TRBV27
TGTGCCAGCAGTTGGGGAGTGGGAAGGGCCAGCTATGGCTACACCTTC
CASSWGVGRASYGYTF
>TRBJ2-7|TRBD1|-|TRBV29-1
TGCAGCGTTAAAGGGACAGGGGCCTACAAGCAGTACTTC
CSVKGTGAYKQYF
>TRBJ1-6|-|-|TRBV6-1
TGTGCCAGCAGTTACTTGCCGGGCTCCTATAATTCACCCCTCCACTTT
CASSYLPGSYNSPLHF
>TRBJ1-3|-|-|TRBV28
TGTGCCAGCAGTTTTGGGCAGGGCGGAAACACCATATATTTT
CASSFGQGGNTIYF
>TRBJ2-5|-|many|TRBV28
TGTGCCACCACCTCCGGGGGACGAGAGACCCAGTACTTC
CATTSGGRETQYF
>TRBJ1-5|-|-|TRBV5-8
TGTGCCAGCAGCTTGGAGGGGGGACACAATCAGCCCCAGCATTTT
CASSLEGGHNQPQHF
>TRBJ2-1|TRBD2|-|TRBV20-1
TGCAGTGCTAGAGATCTGACTAGCGGTTACAATGAGCAGTTCTTC
CSARDLTSGYNEQFF
>TRBJ2-7|-|many|TRBV20-1
TGCAGTGCTAGAGATATCAGAGGCGAGAGTTTGTACGAGCAGTACTTC
CSARDIRGESLYEQYF
>TRBJ1-1|-|few|TRBV5-1
TGCGCCACCCGACAGGCCTCCAACACTGAAGCTTTCTTT
CATRQASNTEAFF
>TRBJ1-1|-|many|TRBV11-2
TGTGCCAGCAGCTTAGTTTTACAGGGTTCGTACACTGAAGCTTTCTTT
CASSLVLQGSYTEAFF
>TRBJ2-3|TRBD2|-|TRBV12-3/TRBV12-4
TGTGCCAGCAGTTACCTGACTAGCGGCTTCACAGATACGCAGTATTTT
CASSYLTSGFTDTQYF
>TRBJ2-1|-|many|TRBV14
TGTGCCAGCAGCCAAGACAGGGTCTTGAATGAGCAGTTCTTC
CASSQDRVLNEQFF
>TRBJ2-2|-|-|TRBV12-3/TRBV12-4
TGTGCCAGCAGGGGGACTGCCAACACCGGGGAGCTGTTTTTT
CASRGTANTGELFF
>TRBJ2-7|TRBD2|many|TRBV28
TGTGCCAGCAGTAGTCCCGGGACTAGTTTTCACGAGCAGTACTTC
CASSSPGTSFHEQYF
>TRBJ1-1|TRBD1|-|TRBV2
TGTGCCAGCAGTGAACGGACAGGGGGCGCGGCCACTGAAGCTTTCTTT
CASSERTGGAATEAFF
>TRBJ2-1|-|few|TRBV20-1
TGCAGTGCTAGTCTGGTTAGCGATGAGCAGTTCTTC
CSASLVSDEQFF
>TRBJ1-2|-|many|TRBV20-1
TGCAGTGCTAGGGTGGACCGTGGTGGTATCTATGGCTACACCTTC
CSARVDRGGIYGYTF
>TRBJ2-3|-|many|TRBV2
TGTGCCAGCAGGAAGACTTGGGCAGATACGCAGTATTTT
CASRKTWADTQYF
>TRBJ2-2|TRBD2|-|TRBV27
TGTGCCAGCAGAGGACTAGCGGGAGGGCCGGACCGGGAGCTGTTTTTT
CASRGLAGGPDRELFF
>TRBJ2-2|TRBD2|few|TRBV27
TGTGCCAGCCAAGAAGGACTAGCGGGAGTAACCGGGGAGCTGTTTTTT
CASQEGLAGVTGELFF
>TRBJ1-1|-|many|TRBV7-2
TGTGCCAGCAGCTCCTACTCGCACCCTGGACAGCAAGCTTTCTTT
CASSSYSHPGQQAFF
>TRBJ2-7|TRBD2|-|TRBV4-1
TGCGCCAGCAGCTTCGATCCGGGACTAGCGGCCGGCGAGCAGTACTTC
CASSFDPGLAAGEQYF
>TRBJ2-6|TRBD1|once|TRBV7-2
TGTGCAAGGACAGGGGGGGTTGGGGCCAACGTCCTGACTTTC
CARTGGVGANVLTF
>TRBJ2-7|-|many|TRBV28
TGTGCCAGCAGGGGGGGGGCGAAGGGCTACGAGCAGTACTTC
CASRGGAKGYEQYF
>TRBJ2-1|TRBD1|-|TRBV20-1
TGCAGTGCTAGTTTCCCTGACAGGGGGCACTCCGGTGGACAGTTCTTC
CSASFPDRGHSGGQFF
>TRBJ2-7|-|-|TRBV27
TGTGCCAGCAGTCGAACGACGGACTCCTACGAGCAGTACTTC
CASSRTTDSYEQYF
>TRBJ1-4|-|many|TRBV6-5
TGTGCCAGCAGTTACTCCCTAGGGACAACTAATGAAAAACTGTTTTTT
CASSYSLGTTNEKLFF
>TRBJ2-3|TRBD2|few|TRBV29-1
TGCAGCGTTGAAGACCCTCTAGCGGGTAGAAGCACAGATACGCAGTATTTT
CSVEDPLAGRSTDTQYF
>TRBJ1-5|-|few|TRBV6-5
TGTGCCAGCAGTTACCAATTGGACAGATTTAGCAATCAGCCCCAGCATTTT
CASSYQLDRFSNQPQHF
>TRBJ1-5|-|few|TRBV7-3
TGTGCCAGCAGCTCGGGTTGGTTTGCTGGCAATCAGCCCCAGCATTTT
CASSSGWFAGNQPQHF
>TRBJ2-7|-|once|TRBV20-1
TGCAGTGCTACGTCCAGGGAATTCTACGAGCAGTACTTC
CSATSREFYEQYF
>TRBJ2-1|TRBD1|many|TRBV5-1
TGCGCCAGCAGCCAGGGGGGGGGACAGGGGAATTTCGATGAGCAGTTCTTC
CASSQGGGQGNFDEQFF
>TRBJ2-7|-|many|TRBV28
TGTGCCAGCGCCCTAGGGAGGTACGAGCAGTACTTC
CASALGRYEQYF
>TRBJ1-5|-|few|TRBV2
TGTGCCAGCGGTGACGCACGGGTTAGCAATCAGCCCCAGCATTTT
CASGDARVSNQPQHF